The entry below describes one T cell receptor (beta chain). Its antigen has not been determined. No qualities accompany the bases; no much larger clone lies one base away. This entry belongs to a study of blood T cell repertoires in COVID-19 (TCRdb year 2020). Turning to the overall study: Collaborator samples came from the United States, Italy and Spain and covered acute and convalescent phases of COVID-19. Where available, HLA class I and class II types were obtained from metadata supplied by the sample provider rather than from assay-based typing. The sample metadata nearly always contained a de-identified subject ID, COVID-19 status, age in years and sex. The repertoires were released in a freely available public database meant as a resource for research on the immune response to SARS-CoV-2. Deeply sampled blood TCRbeta repertoires from subjects exposed to, actively infected with, or recovered from COVID-19 were included in the dataset. The samples were drawn from two sources: the first 160 participants of the ongoing ImmuneRACE study, and some 1,300 subjects contributed by 6 global collaborators. The material from the prospective study consisted of cDNA or gDNA derived from T cells, B-cell-depleted T cells, or PBMCs. On the study overall, not on this receptor specifically: How much clinical and demographic metadata was included differed by source and by participant, and the metadata was provided uncurated.

The germline V gene (reference sequence) supplies CDR1 GTSNPN and CDR2 SVGIG. Including cysteine and phenylalanine, the CDR3 has 13 amino acids. Kept here is only the CDR3 DNA, which spans 39 bases and is read in frame from base 1. Relative to germline, V is 2 bases shorter and J is 6 bases shorter, with 12 bases between their ends. In Seattle, one collaborating source enrolled patients while the infection was active and tracked those patients longitudinally over the course of disease. Whole blood was collected in K2EDTA tubes by collaborating institutions according to the institutions' own protocols. For TCRbeta analysis, collaborator samples were shipped as frozen whole blood, as isolated PBMCs, or as DNA extracted from either sample type. TCRbeta CDR3 regions were amplified from genomic DNA by means of the immunoSEQ Assay, a bias-controlled multiplex PCR. The authors' pipeline ran thus. Within the assay, amplification of reference gene primers was used to estimate how many nucleated cells each sample contained. Sequence reads were collapsed and filtered to measure the absolute abundance of every unique TCRbeta CDR3 rearrangement. For each sample, productive Simpson clonality was calculated as the square root of Simpson's diversity index over productive rearrangements. TCRdb's version of the immuneACCESS table is confined to in-frame rearrangements and falls short of the full clone set. An unresolved V gene accounts for under half of the shortfall where checked; the remainder is of unknown origin. D and trimming were read from the DNA, whereas the V and J calls and clone size are those reported in that table. The table for this sample lists around 300,000 clones; around 88% of them were counted only once. 1.5% to 2% of the sample is taken by the ten largest.

What was sequenced was peripheral blood. The receptor was isolated from a woman in her twenties or thirties with COVID-19, enrolled during active disease. The rearranged chain carries TRBV30 and TRBJ2-3; a confident D gene designation cannot be given. The sequenced DNA is TGTGCCTGGAGTCAAGATAACCGGGATACGCAGTATTTT. This codes for CAWSQDNRDTQYF. With the rest looked up from the reference TRBV30 and TRBJ2-3 genes rather than sequenced, the full variable domain is SQTIHQWPATLVQPVGSPLSLECTVEGTSNPNLYWYRQAAGRGLQLLFYSVGIGQISSEVPQNLSASRPQDRQFILSSKKLLLSDSGFYLCAWSQDNRDTQYFGPGTRLTVL.